The 24 T cell receptor beta chains below come from one sample, sequenced in a study of read filtering for tumor transcriptome and immune sequencing (dated by TCRdb to 2018 to 2021). The sample was run on an Illumina HiSeq 4000. Starting from roughly 0.4 ug RNA, TCR libraries were constructed with the Immunoverse kit using molecular barcoded adaptors that cover the alpha/delta and beta/gamma chains. TCRdb reprocessed the public reads (quality trimming at Q25 with fastp, clone calling with MiXCR) and kept in-frame beta chains. Each CDR3 protein gets just one entry, which takes the most common genes and DNA from the rows behind it. The sample data list tens of thousands of distinct CDR3 sequences, and about 13% of these were observed just once. Clones ranked in the top ten supply 6% to 8% of the sample. The sequenced material came from a population of CD138-negative cells sorted from bone marrow. This specimen's cell subset or site label, per the study, means: bone marrow mononuclear cells depleted of CD138+ plasma/myeloma cells by negative magnetic selection. These receptors originate from a donor aged 40 or older with multiple myeloma.

This clonotype has more than one count but fewer than ten. One base away lies a much larger clone, so this may be a sequencing read error. The V gene is TRBV30, the J gene TRBJ2-1; no clear D gene. Trimming removed 3 bases at V and 10 bases at J, with 16 bases between. The CDR3 length is 13 residues. Looked up from germline, CDR1 is GTSNPN and CDR2 is SVGIG (reference sequence). CDR3 nucleotide sequence: TGTGCCTGGAGACGCGACGGTCATAAGGAGCAGTTCTTC. It translates to CAWRRDGHKEQFF.

This clonotype was seen repeatedly, ten times or more. The chain links TRBV7-8 to TRBJ1-6, with D maybe TRBD1 (6 bases). Germline CDR1 reads SGHVS; CDR2 reads FQNEAQ. The CDR3 consists of 14 residues. The ends were cut back, 4 bases at V and 7 bases at J, with 11 bases in the middle. CDR3 residues: CASSSGERNSPLHF. As DNA, the CDR3 is TGTGCCAGCAGCTCAGGGGAGAGGAATTCACCCCTCCACTTT.

About this clonotype itself: Mismatch with germline at one junction end may stem from a read error. The chain combines TRBV27 with TRBJ2-1; 7 bases line up with TRBD2. The J call is uncertain, as TRBJ2-7 better fits the DNA end. CDR3 size: 15 residues. Germline-derived CDR1 and CDR2 are MNHEY and SMNVEV (reference sequence). DNA of the CDR3: TGTGCCAGCAATTTATCACCCGGGAGGTCCGGGGAGCAGTACTTC. Translation gives CASNLSPGRSGEQYF.

Comment on this clonotype: This may stem from a read error, because a much larger clone lies one nucleotide away. No conserved phenylalanine or tryptophan is present at the end of the CDR3, so a read error is the likely explanation. This chain links TRBV7-3 with TRBJ1-1; the D is unclear. The CDR3 sequence is 13 residues long. V gave up 1 base and J gave up 6 bases, with 9 bases separating them. Germline CDR1 SGHTA, CDR2 FQGTGA. This CDR3 is CASSLKAGAEAFL. CDR3 coding DNA: TGTGCCAGCAGCTTAAAGGCAGGTGCTGAAGCTTTCCTT.

This clonotype showed up many times. V and J are TRBV15 and TRBJ1-1; D possibly corresponds to TRBD1 (6 bases). CDR1 is LNHNV and CDR2 is YYDKDF in the germline V gene (reference sequence). Trimming cost V 3 bases and J 4 bases, with 15 bases left between them. The CDR3 totals 15 residues. The CDR3 spells CATSRTFQGSTEAFF. CDR3 sequence (DNA): TGTGCCACCAGCAGGACCTTCCAGGGGAGCACTGAAGCTTTCTTT.

This clonotype appeared many times. The J gene is TRBJ2-1, the V gene TRBV6-6, with 11 bases fitting TRBD1. This CDR3 contains 15 residues. The germline V gene encodes CDR1 MNHNY and CDR2 SVGAGI (reference sequence). The junction had 7 bases not matched to a gene; V was cut back by 6 bases and J by 6 bases. CDR3 in DNA: TGTGCCAGCAGGGAGCCGGGACAGGGGGGCAATGAGCAGTTCTTC. Translated: CASREPGQGGNEQFF.

As for this clonotype: The junction differs from germline at one of its ends, possibly a read error. This chain uses TRBV7-2 with TRBJ1-4; D is perhaps TRBD1 (6 bases). Per the germline V gene, CDR1 is SGHTA and CDR2 is FQGNSA. The CDR3 contains 14 residues. Here the CDR3 DNA reads TGTGCCAGCAGCCGGACAGTTACTAGTGAAAAACTGTTTTTT. This encodes CASSRTVTSEKLFF.

Concerning this clonotype: This probably arose from a read error, given a far larger clone one base away. The V gene is TRBV12-3 or TRBV12-4, the J gene TRBJ1-1; weak D call: TRBD1 (5 bases). This CDR3 contains 14 residues. CDR3 in DNA: TGTGCCAGCATTGGATCAGGGTGGAGGACTGAAGCTTCCTTT. This encodes CASIGSGWRTEASF.

Many counts were recorded for this clonotype. The chain uses TRBV5-1 and TRBJ1-5; D is uncertain. Between the trimmed V and J ends, which lost 4 bases and 0 bases, there was a span of 14 bases. The CDR3 sequence is 16 residues long. The germline V gene has CDR1 SGHRS and CDR2 YFSETQ. As DNA, the CDR3 is TGCGCCAGCAGCCAGGACGGCTTGTATAGCAATCAGCCCCAGCATTTT. This codes for CASSQDGLYSNQPQHF.

There are many counts of this clonotype. The chain has TRBV7-8 and TRBJ1-4; D is unresolved. Trimming took 1 base from V and 7 from J, leaving 13 bases between them. Germline loops: CDR1 SGHVS, CDR2 FQNEAQ. The CDR3 is 15 amino acids. The CDR3 coding sequence is TGTGCCAGCAGCTTAGTTTCAGAGTACGGTGAAAAACTGTTTTTT. It yields the protein CASSLVSEYGEKLFF.

This clonotype was counted ten times or more. The chain links TRBV20-1 to TRBJ2-7; TRBD1 matches at 10 bases. Trimming took 3 bases from V and 4 from J; bases not matched to a gene: 6. The CDR3 spans 14 residues. CDR1 and CDR2 (germline): DFQATT, SNEGSKA (reference sequence). CDR3 sequence: CSASDRGRGYEQYF. As DNA, the CDR3 is TGCAGTGCTAGCGACAGGGGGCGAGGGTACGAGCAGTACTTC.

This clonotype has only a few counts. A read error likely explains this, since a far larger clone differs by one base. V is TRBV7-9 and J is TRBJ1-4; D unresolved. Per the germline V gene, CDR1 is SEHNR and CDR2 is FQNEAQ (reference sequence). The CDR3 runs 15 residues. The CDR3 sequence: CASSLGATTSDTRYF. As DNA, the CDR3 is TGTGCCAGCAGCTTAGGCGCGACTACCTCAGATACGCGGTATTTT.

This clonotype has a count of ten or more. V usage is TRBV19 and J usage is TRBJ1-5; D not certain. Germline V gene lookup returns CDR1 LNHDA and CDR2 SQIVND (reference sequence). CDR3 size: 13 residues. The germline V and J ends were trimmed by 3 bases and 7 bases, with 10 bases remaining between them. DNA for the CDR3: TGTGCCAGTAGTATTGGTGAGATCCAGCCCCAGCATTTT. This codes for CASSIGEIQPQHF.

This clonotype was recorded a few times. The chain couples TRBV7-9 to TRBJ1-5; the match to TRBD1 covers 8 bases. After removal of 4 bases from V and 7 bases from J, the junction contained 3 bases not matched to a gene. There are 13 residues in the CDR3. Germline V gene lookup returns CDR1 SEHNR and CDR2 FQNEAQ (reference sequence). The chain's CDR3 is CASSYGQGQPQHF. The CDR3 DNA sequence: TGTGCCAGCAGCTACGGACAGGGACAGCCCCAGCATTTT.

This clonotype was counted many times. The chain carries TRBV19 and TRBJ1-5; D is undetermined. Looked up from germline, CDR1 is LNHDA and CDR2 is SQIVND (reference sequence). This CDR3 has 16 amino acids. The ends were cut back, 3 bases at V and 2 bases at J, with 14 bases in the middle. Here the CDR3 DNA reads TGTGCCAGTAGTATTAGGACGGGGAGTGGCAATCAGCCCCAGCATTTT. It translates to CASSIRTGSGNQPQHF.

This clonotype appeared many times. The J gene is TRBJ2-3, the V gene TRBV7-9; 8 bases fit TRBD2. The CDR3 spans 15 residues. CDR1 and CDR2 from the germline V gene are SEHNR and FQNEAQ (reference sequence). V lost 4 bases to trimming and J lost 6 bases; unmatched junction nucleotides: 9. The CDR3 sequence is CASSSGTSISDTQYF. The CDR3 nucleotides are TGTGCCAGCAGCTCCGGGACTAGTATTTCGGATACGCAGTATTTT.

A few counts support this clonotype. The genes are TRBV18 and TRBJ2-7, with TRBD1 matching over 8 bases. This CDR3 contains 13 residues. Germline V gene sequence: CDR1 KGHSH, CDR2 LQKENI. With 5 bases clipped from V and 3 bases from J, the junction kept 3 bases outside the gene matches. The chain's CDR3 is CASSRGQVYEQYF. For the CDR3, the DNA is TGTGCCAGCTCAAGGGGACAGGTCTACGAGCAGTACTTC.

This clonotype appeared many times. The rearrangement uses TRBV4-1 and TRBJ1-1; D possibly corresponds to TRBD1 (5 bases). V lost 3 bases to trimming and J lost 1 base, with 9 bases between them. Per germline, CDR1 MGHRA and CDR2 YSYEKL. This CDR3 is 14 amino acids long. The CDR3 region is CASSHPDRNTEAFF. In DNA form, the CDR3 reads TGCGCCAGCAGCCACCCTGACAGGAACACTGAAGCTTTCTTT.

Regarding this clonotype: Being one base from a much bigger clone, this may be a read error. The CDR3 carries no conserved terminal phenylalanine or tryptophan, so it likely arises from a read error. The rearrangement uses TRBV6-4 and TRBJ2-7; 7 positions agree with TRBD1. The V gene's germline CDR1 is MRHNA and CDR2 SNTAGT. V was clipped by 4 bases and J by 6 bases; unmatched bases: 6. This CDR3 has 13 amino acids. DNA of the CDR3: TGTGCCAGCAGTGGATCGACAGGGACCGAGCAGTACCTC. Translating it yields CASSGSTGTEQYL.

This clonotype was seen at least ten times. The genes are TRBV6-2 or TRBV6-3 and TRBJ1-5; the D gene is possibly TRBD1 (6 bases). Germline V gene data show CDR1 as MNHEY and CDR2 as SVGEGT. The CDR3 covers 18 residues. V gave up 0 bases and J gave up 0 bases, with 15 bases separating them. The CDR3 sequence: CASSYSLRRGHSNQPQHF. The DNA for the CDR3 is TGTGCCAGCAGTTACTCGCTGAGGAGGGGACATAGCAATCAGCCCCAGCATTTT.

Ten or more counts support this clonotype. The gene calls are TRBV9 and TRBJ2-7, with TRBD1 matching 7 bases. There are 14 residues in the CDR3. Losses at the gene ends were 3 bases for V and 4 bases for J; bases not matched to a gene: 7. Germline V CDR1 and CDR2: SGDLS, YYNGEE. CDR3 residues: CASSEGARGYEQYF. In DNA form, the CDR3 reads TGTGCCAGCAGCGAGGGGGCCAGGGGTTACGAGCAGTACTTC.

This clonotype was found many times. The rearrangement joins TRBV11-3 to TRBJ2-1; 7 positions match TRBD1. Trimming took 2 bases from V and 10 from J; bases not matched to a gene: 11. Per germline, CDR1 SGHNT and CDR2 YENEEA. The CDR3 has 15 amino acids. The CDR3: CASSLINPRGIEQFF. CDR3 nucleotide sequence: TGTGCCAGCAGCTTAATAAACCCCAGGGGGATAGAGCAGTTCTTC.

This clonotype was observed many times. This chain links TRBV5-4 with TRBJ2-3, with D unresolved. This CDR3 region has 13 residues. Per the germline V gene, CDR1 is SGHNT and CDR2 is YYREEE (reference sequence). V lost 2 bases and J lost 6, with 10 bases in between. CDR3 in DNA: TGTGCCAGCAGCTTTGGACCAGTGGATACGCAGTATTTT. It yields the protein CASSFGPVDTQYF.

This clonotype showed up many times. The J gene is TRBJ1-3, the V gene TRBV7-9; 7 nucleotides align to TRBD1. V gave up 7 bases and J gave up 4 bases; unmatched junction bases: 4. Germline-derived CDR1 and CDR2 are SEHNR and FQNEAQ (reference sequence). CDR3 length equals 13 residues. The CDR3, as DNA: TGTGCCAGCAACCCGACAGGGGGAAACACCATATATTTT. It yields the protein CASNPTGGNTIYF.